One and the same sample provided the 12 T cell receptor beta chains below, sequenced in a study of T cell clusters in autoimmune cytopenias. TRB rearrangements were amplified by touch-down multiplex PCR with mixed TRB-A/B primers. TCRdb reanalyzed the multiplex PCR reads and collapses them to one entry per CDR3 protein, without DNA. The repertoire table contains fewer than 600 distinct CDR3 sequences. TRB was amplified from approximately 250 ng of peripheral blood genomic DNA per sample. Sequencing was done on a sample of peripheral blood. Receptor source: a human donor with an autoimmune cytopenia or autoimmune hepatitis (not recorded which).

The chain joins TRBV20-1 to TRBJ1-5; the D call of TRBD1 rests on TCRdb alone, since no DNA is present to check it. Germline-derived CDR1 and CDR2 are DFQATT and SNEGSKA (reference sequence). The CDR3 totals 14 residues. CDR3 sequence: CSARAGGRNQPQHF.

CDR3 sequence: CSARDRSSGADTQYF. J is TRBJ2-3 and V is TRBV20-1; the D call from TCRdb, TRBD2, cannot be confirmed without DNA. Germline CDR1 and CDR2: DFQATT and SNEGSKA (reference sequence). CDR3 length: 15 amino acids.

The V gene is TRBV2, the J gene TRBJ2-7; TCRdb designates TRBD1, a call that cannot be tested without DNA. The CDR3 runs 15 residues. From germline, CDR1 is SNHLY and CDR2 FYNNEI. This CDR3 reads CASSPRDRGRSEQYF.

V is TRBV4-1 and J is TRBJ1-3; with no DNA, the TCRdb D assignment of TRBD1 cannot be verified. The germline V gene has CDR1 MGHRA and CDR2 YSYEKL. The CDR3 spans 15 residues. CDR3 protein: CASSQDGTDGNTIYF.

This clonotype is identified as medium-sized (0.01 to 0.1%) from frequency. The rearrangement uses TRBV11-1 and TRBJ1-5. Looked up from germline, CDR1 is SGHAT and CDR2 is FQDESV (reference sequence). There are 13 residues in the CDR3. The CDR3 region is CASSLDRNQPQHF.

According to its frequency, this clonotype is large. CDR3 region: CSADSSHLTDTQYF. V and J are TRBV29-1 and TRBJ2-3. CDR3 length equals 14 residues. From germline, CDR1 is SQVTM and CDR2 ANQGSEA.

This clonotype shows up as medium-sized by frequency. The genes are TRBV9 and TRBJ1-5; absent DNA, TCRdb's TRBD1 call cannot be checked. This CDR3 comprises 15 residues. Germline V gene data show CDR1 as SGDLS and CDR2 as YYNGEE. CDR3 amino acids: CASSVTGNVDQPQHF.

In terms of frequency, this clonotype is medium-sized. The rearrangement joins TRBV5-4 to TRBJ2-1; TCRdb returns TRBD2, unconfirmable since there is no DNA. This CDR3 contains 15 residues. Germline CDR1 reads SGHNT; CDR2 reads YYREEE (reference sequence). CDR3 loop: CASSSPSGRANEQFF.

The chain links TRBV12-3 or TRBV12-4 to TRBJ2-3; TCRdb selects TRBD2, and the lack of DNA leaves this call unchecked. The CDR3 length is 15 residues. Here the CDR3 reads CASRIGTSGADTQYF.

This clonotype is called medium-sized based on its frequency. The chain recombines TRBV7-2 with TRBJ1-2; there is no DNA to check the TCRdb D call of TRBD1. The V gene's germline CDR1 is SGHTA and CDR2 FQGNSA. The CDR3 has 13 residues. The chain's CDR3 is CASSAGQGYGYTF.

This clonotype shows up as large by frequency. The chain employs TRBV5-6 and TRBJ2-2; no DNA is available, so the TRBD2 call from TCRdb remains unchecked. Per germline, CDR1 SGHDT and CDR2 YYEEEE. The CDR3 sequence is 16 residues long. The CDR3 spells CASSSIAGVYTGELFF.

The gene calls are TRBV20-1 and TRBJ2-7. Germline assignment: CDR1 DFQATT and CDR2 SNEGSKA (reference sequence). The CDR3 runs 12 residues. CDR3 region: CSARRSSLEQYF.